Given below is one TCR beta chain in context. Its target is not known. Trimming left V 3 bases short and J 1 base short, with 9 bases between. There are 14 residues in the CDR3. Germline-derived CDR1 and CDR2 are MDHEN and SYDVKM. This entry comes from a study of CD4 T cells in relation to SARS-CoV-2 and coronaviruses. Study-level background: TCR beta CDR3s were sequenced after roughly 10-day antigen culture of PBMCs. The HLA restriction of the shared crossreactive spike epitopes was mapped.

The method was immunoSEQ multiplex PCR; TCRdb's version includes in-frame clones alone and lacks a portion of them. Seen here are about 28,000 clones, about 70% observed once, and the top ten hold under 25%. Unexposed donor CD4+ T cells date from about 2011-2018, before the COVID-19 pandemic. The cells were cultured for approximately 10 days before CD4+ T cells were isolated. Cells permitting, SARS-CoV-2 S/N and four cold-coronavirus spikes were tested on unexposed-donor CD4+ T cells. The source material was CD4+ T cells from PBMCs, cultured in vitro. The origin of this receptor is a human donor in good health. This sequence joins TRBV28 and TRBJ1-2, with a weak D call TRBD1 (5 bases). The CDR3, as DNA: TGTGCCAGCAGTTTGGAACAGGATAACTATGGCTACACCTTC. Amino acid sequence: CASSLEQDNYGYTF.